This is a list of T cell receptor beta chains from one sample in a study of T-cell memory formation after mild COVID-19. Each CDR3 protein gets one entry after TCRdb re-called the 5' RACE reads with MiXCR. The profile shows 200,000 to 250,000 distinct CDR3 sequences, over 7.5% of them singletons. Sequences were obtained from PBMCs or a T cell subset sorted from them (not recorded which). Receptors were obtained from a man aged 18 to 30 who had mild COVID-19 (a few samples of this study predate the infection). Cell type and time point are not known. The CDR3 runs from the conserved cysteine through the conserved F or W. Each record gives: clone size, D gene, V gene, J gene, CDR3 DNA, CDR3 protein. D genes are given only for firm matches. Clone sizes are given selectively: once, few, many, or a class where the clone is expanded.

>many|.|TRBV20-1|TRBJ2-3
TGCAGTGCTCGATTCGGACGGATGATCACAGATACGCAGTATTTT
CSARFGRMITDTQYF
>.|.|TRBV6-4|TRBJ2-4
TGTGCCAGCAGTGACGGGACTGGCACCAAAAACATTCAGTACTTC
CASSDGTGTKNIQYF
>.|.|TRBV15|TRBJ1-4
TGTGCCACCAGCAGAGATAAGGGGAGGTGGGAAAAACTGTTTTTT
CATSRDKGRWEKLFF
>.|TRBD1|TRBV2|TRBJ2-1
TGTGCCAGCAGCGGACAGGTCTTATCAAATGAGCAGTTCTTC
CASSGQVLSNEQFF
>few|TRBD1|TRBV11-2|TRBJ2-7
TGTGCCAGCAGCCGCGACCTGGGACAGGGCCTCTACGAGCAGTACTTC
CASSRDLGQGLYEQYF
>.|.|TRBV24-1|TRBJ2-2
TGTGCCACCAGTGAACACAAGAGCGGGGAGCTGTTTTTT
CATSEHKSGELFF
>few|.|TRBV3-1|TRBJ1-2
TGTGCCAGCAGCCCCGGGAATACCGCCGGCTATGGCTACACCTTC
CASSPGNTAGYGYTF
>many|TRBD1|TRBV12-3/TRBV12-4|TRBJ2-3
TGTGCCAGCACCCAGGGGGCGCCGGCAGATACGCAGTATTTT
CASTQGAPADTQYF
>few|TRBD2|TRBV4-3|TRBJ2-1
TGCGCCAGCAGCCAAGGTGGGGCGGCGGGGGACAATGAGCAGTTCTTC
CASSQGGAAGDNEQFF
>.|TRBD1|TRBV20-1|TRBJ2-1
TGCAGTGCTAGCCCCCGGACAGGCGATGAGCAGTTCTTC
CSASPRTGDEQFF
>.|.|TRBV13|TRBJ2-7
TGTGCCAGCAGCTCCGCTCCGGGACACCTCGGGGAGCAGTACTTC
CASSSAPGHLGEQYF
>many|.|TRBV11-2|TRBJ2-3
TGTGCCAGCAGCCTACAGGAAATCACAGATACGCAGTATTTT
CASSLQEITDTQYF
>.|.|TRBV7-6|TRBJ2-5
TGTGCCAGCAGCCTTGTTTGGAAAGAGACCCAGTACTTC
CASSLVWKETQYF
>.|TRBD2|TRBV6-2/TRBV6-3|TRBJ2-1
TGTGCCAGCAGTTACCCAAGCGGGGGGTTCTACAATGAGCAGTTCTTC
CASSYPSGGFYNEQFF
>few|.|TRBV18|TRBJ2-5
TGTGCCAGCTCACCAGCGGGGGCCAGACAGGGAACCCAGTACTTC
CASSPAGARQGTQYF
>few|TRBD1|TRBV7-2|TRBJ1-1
TGTGCCAGCAGCTTAGTAGGGGGCTTAGGAGCTTTCTTT
CASSLVGGLGAFF
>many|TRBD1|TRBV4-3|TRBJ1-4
TGCGCCAGCAGCCTCGACAGGGCCTATAATGAAAAACTGTTTTTT
CASSLDRAYNEKLFF
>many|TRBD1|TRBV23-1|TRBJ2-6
TGCGCCAGCAGTCAAGCGCCACAGAGGACAGGGGCGACTTTC
CASSQAPQRTGATF
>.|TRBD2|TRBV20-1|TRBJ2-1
TGCAGTGCCCCCTCCCGCCTAGCGGCCTACAATGAGCAGTTCTTC
CSAPSRLAAYNEQFF
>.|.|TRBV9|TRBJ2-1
TGTGCCAGCACCACCTCCCTAGCCTCCTACAATGAGCAGTTCTTC
CASTTSLASYNEQFF
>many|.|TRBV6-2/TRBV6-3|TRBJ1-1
TGTGCCAGCAGAACACCGGACGGCTTGACGAATGCTTTCTTT
CASRTPDGLTNAFF
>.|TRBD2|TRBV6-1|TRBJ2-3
TGTGCCAGCTCAGCGGGATATCTCCATACGCAGTATTTT
CASSAGYLHTQYF
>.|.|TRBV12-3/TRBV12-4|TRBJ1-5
TGTGCCAGCAGTTCCCTGGCAGGGGAGAATCAGCCCCAGCATTTT
CASSSLAGENQPQHF
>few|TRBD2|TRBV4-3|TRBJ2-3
TGCGCCAGCAGGCCGCAAGTAGCGGGGACCACAGATACGCAGTATTTT
CASRPQVAGTTDTQYF
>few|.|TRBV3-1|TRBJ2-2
TGTGCCAGCAGCCAACACACCGGGGAGCTGTTTTTT
CASSQHTGELFF
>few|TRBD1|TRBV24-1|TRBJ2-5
TGTGCCACCAGTGATTTGCGACAGGGTATGGAGACCCAGTACTTC
CATSDLRQGMETQYF
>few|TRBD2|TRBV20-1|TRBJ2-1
TGCAGTGCGCCGGGACTAGCGGGGCAGTTCTTC
CSAPGLAGQFF
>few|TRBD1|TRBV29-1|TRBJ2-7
TGCAGCGCCTTCCCCGGACAGGGGGCCTCCTACGAGCAGTACTTC
CSAFPGQGASYEQYF
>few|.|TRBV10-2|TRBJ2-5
TGCGCCAGCAGAAAACCCAGGGGGGAAGAGACCCAGTACTTC
CASRKPRGEETQYF
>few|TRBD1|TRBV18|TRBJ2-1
TGTGCCAGCTCTACGACAGGGCTTAGGAATGAGCAGTTCTTC
CASSTTGLRNEQFF
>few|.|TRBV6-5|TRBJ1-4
TGTGCCAGCAGTCGGAACGGGAGAAGGGGCGAAAAACTGTTTTTT
CASSRNGRRGEKLFF
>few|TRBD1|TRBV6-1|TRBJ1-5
TGTGCCGGCAGGACAGGAGCCAATCAGCCCCAGCATTTT
CAGRTGANQPQHF
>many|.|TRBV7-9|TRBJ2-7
TGTGCCAGCAGCCCGTACAGGGACGAGCAGTACTTC
CASSPYRDEQYF
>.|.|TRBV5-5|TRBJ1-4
TGTGCCAGCAGCTTGACACAGGTTAATGAAAAACTGTTTTTT
CASSLTQVNEKLFF
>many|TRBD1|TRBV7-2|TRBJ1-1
TGTGCCAGCAGCTTAGGGACAGGGAGGAGGAAAGCTTTCTTT
CASSLGTGRRKAFF
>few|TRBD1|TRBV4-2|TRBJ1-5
TGTGCCAGCAGCCGTCTCCCGGGACAGAACAATCAGCCCCAGCATTTT
CASSRLPGQNNQPQHF
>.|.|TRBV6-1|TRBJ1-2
TGTGCCAGCCAGTTAGCTAACTATGGCTACACCTTC
CASQLANYGYTF
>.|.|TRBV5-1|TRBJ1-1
TGCGCCAGCAGCTCGCTGAGGTCGGAGGGGGACACTGAAGCTTTCTTT
CASSSLRSEGDTEAFF
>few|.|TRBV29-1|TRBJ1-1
TGCAGCGTTGGCTGGGTTTTAAGCACTGAAGCTTTCTTT
CSVGWVLSTEAFF
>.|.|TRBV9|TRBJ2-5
TGTGCCAGCAGCGTAGCTGGTAGACAAGAGACCCAGTACTTC
CASSVAGRQETQYF
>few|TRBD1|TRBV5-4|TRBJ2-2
TGTGCCAGCAGCGGGGCGGACAGGGGAAACGGGGAGCTGTTTTTT
CASSGADRGNGELFF
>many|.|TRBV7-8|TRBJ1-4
TGTGCCAGCAGCCAAGGTCCGGAAAGTAATGAAAAACTGTTTTTT
CASSQGPESNEKLFF
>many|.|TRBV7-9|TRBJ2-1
TGTGCCAGCAGCCCCTTCTACAATGAGCAGTTCTTC
CASSPFYNEQFF
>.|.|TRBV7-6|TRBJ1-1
TGTGCCAGCAGCTCCATCAGGGTGAACACTGAAGCTTTCTTT
CASSSIRVNTEAFF
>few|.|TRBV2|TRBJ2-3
TGTGCCAGCAGCCTAGCGTCCGTCCCCACAGATACGCAGTATTTT
CASSLASVPTDTQYF
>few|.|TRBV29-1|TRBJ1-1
TGCAGCGTTGTCCTTACGTGGCTGAACACTGAAGCTTTCTTT
CSVVLTWLNTEAFF
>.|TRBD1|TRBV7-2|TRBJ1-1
TGTGCCAGCAGGCCTCCGGGACAGGGGAACACTGAAGCTTTCTTT
CASRPPGQGNTEAFF
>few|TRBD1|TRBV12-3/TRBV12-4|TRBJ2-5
TGTGCCAGCAGTTTATCGGATGGACAGGGGGCGGGGGAGACCCAGTACTTC
CASSLSDGQGAGETQYF
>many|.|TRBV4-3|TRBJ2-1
TGCGCCAGCAGCCAAACTGCGGCACAGACCCACAATGAGCAGTTCTTC
CASSQTAAQTHNEQFF
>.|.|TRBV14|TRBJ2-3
TGTGCCAGCAGCCAGTATCGGGGGGCCACAGATACGCAGTATTTT
CASSQYRGATDTQYF
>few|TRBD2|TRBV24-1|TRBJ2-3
TGTGCCACCAGTGATCCGACTAGCGGTGGCGGGGGAGATACGCAGTATTTT
CATSDPTSGGGGDTQYF
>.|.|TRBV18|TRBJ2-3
TGTGCCAGCTCACGTCAGGACGGGGGCACAGATACGCAGTATTTT
CASSRQDGGTDTQYF
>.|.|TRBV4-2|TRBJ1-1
TGTGCCAGCAGCCCACGAGTGAACCCGAACACTGAAGCTTTCTTT
CASSPRVNPNTEAFF
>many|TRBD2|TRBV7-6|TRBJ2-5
TGTGCCAGCAGCTTAGGGGGGACCGGCGGGAGAGAGACCCAGTACTTC
CASSLGGTGGRETQYF
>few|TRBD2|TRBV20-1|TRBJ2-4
TGCAGTCTAGACTCTCGCGGGGGGGAGGGCATTCAGTACTTC
CSLDSRGGEGIQYF